This T cell receptor (beta chain) stems from a study of control samples from healthy donors and cancer patients. Germline loops: CDR1 SGHRS, CDR2 YFSETQ. The V segment lost 4 bases and the J segment 0 bases; nucleotides outside the gene matches: 8. CDR3 length: 17 residues. The assay was immunoSEQ multiplex PCR, and TCRdb's table has in-frame clones only and misses some. Of over 150,000 clones listed, about 94% are singletons. This chain joins TRBV5-1 and TRBJ1-3, with 9 bases lining up with TRBD1. This clonotype was sampled from a man aged 60 to 75 with colorectal cancer. The specimen was PBMCs. This chain's CDR3 is CASSIQGQGNSGNTIYF. The DNA for the CDR3 is TGCGCCAGCAGCATCCAGGGACAGGGAAACTCTGGAAACACCATATATTTT.